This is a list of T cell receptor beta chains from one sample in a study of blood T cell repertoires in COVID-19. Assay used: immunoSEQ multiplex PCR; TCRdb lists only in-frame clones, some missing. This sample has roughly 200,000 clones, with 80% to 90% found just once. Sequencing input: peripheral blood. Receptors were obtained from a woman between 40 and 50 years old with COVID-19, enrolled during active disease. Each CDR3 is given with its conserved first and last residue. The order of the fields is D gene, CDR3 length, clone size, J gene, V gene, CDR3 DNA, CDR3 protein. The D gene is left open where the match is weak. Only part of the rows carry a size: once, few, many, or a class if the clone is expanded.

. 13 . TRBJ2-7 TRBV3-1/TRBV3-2 TGTGCCAGCAGCCCCCCCAGCTCCTACGAGCAGTACTTC CASSPPSSYEQYF
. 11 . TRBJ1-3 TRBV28 TGTGCCAGCAGTTCCCCCGGCACCATATATTTT CASSSPGTIYF
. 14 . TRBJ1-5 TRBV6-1 TGTGCCAGCAGTGAAGCTGGAGGCGCTCAGCCCCAGCATTTT CASSEAGGAQPQHF
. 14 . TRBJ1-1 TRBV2 TGTGCCAGCAGCAGGGATGAGAGTAACACTGAAACTTTCTTT CASSRDESNTETFF
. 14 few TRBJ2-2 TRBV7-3 TGTGCCAGCAGCCAAAACTTCGCCACCGGGGAGCTGTTTTTT CASSQNFATGELFF
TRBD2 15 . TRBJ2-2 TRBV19 TGTGCCAGTAGACCCGCGGGGAGGGTGACCGGGGAGCTGTTTTTT CASRPAGRVTGELFF
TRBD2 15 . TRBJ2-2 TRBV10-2 TGCGCCAGCAGTTCTAGCGGGAGATCCACCGGGGAGCTGTTTTTT CASSSSGRSTGELFF
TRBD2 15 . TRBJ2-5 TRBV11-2 TGTGCCAGCAGCTTAGAAAACGGGGGGGGAGAGACCCAGTACTTC CASSLENGGGETQYF
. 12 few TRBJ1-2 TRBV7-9 TGTGCCAGCAGCCGGGAGAACTATGGCTACACCTTC CASSRENYGYTF
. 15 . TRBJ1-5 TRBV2 TGTGCCAGCAGTGAAGTTGGAGTTAGCAATCAGCCCCAGCATTTT CASSEVGVSNQPQHF
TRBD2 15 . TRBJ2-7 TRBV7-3 TGTGCCAGCAGCTTAACGGGACTAGGACCCTACGAGCAGTACTTC CASSLTGLGPYEQYF
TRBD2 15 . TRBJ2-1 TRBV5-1 TGCGCCAGCAGCACTAGCGGGAGTAGGTACAATGAGCAGTTCTTC CASSTSGSRYNEQFF
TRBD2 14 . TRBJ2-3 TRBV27 TGTGCCAGCAGTTTTTTTGGGGGGGCAGATACGCAGTATTTT CASSFFGGADTQYF
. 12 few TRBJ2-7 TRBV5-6 TGTGCCAGCAGCTTATTAGCCTACGAGCAGTACTTC CASSLLAYEQYF
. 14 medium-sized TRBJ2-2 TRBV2 TGTGCCGGAAACAGGGTAGCGAACACCGGGGAGCTGTTTTTT CAGNRVANTGELFF
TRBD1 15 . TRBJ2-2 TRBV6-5 TGTGCCAGCGCCGCTGGGACAGACCTCACCGGGGAGCTGTTTTTT CASAAGTDLTGELFF
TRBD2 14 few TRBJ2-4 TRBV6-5 TGTGCCAGCAGCCGCGCAGGGAGGGAAAACATTCAGTACTTC CASSRAGRENIQYF
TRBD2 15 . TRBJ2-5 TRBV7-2 TGTGCCAGCAGCTCGCTCTCGGGGGGGCAAGAGACCCAGTACTTC CASSSLSGGQETQYF
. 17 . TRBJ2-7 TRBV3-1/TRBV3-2 TGTGCCAGCAGCCCTCCCCTAGGTCTCACACCTACCTACGAGCAGTACTTC CASSPPLGLTPTYEQYF
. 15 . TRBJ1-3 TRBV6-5 TGTGCCAGCAGTTACCAAGACAGTCCCGGAAACACCATATATTTT CASSYQDSPGNTIYF
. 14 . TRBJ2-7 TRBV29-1 TGCAGCGTAACAACCCCCGCAAGCTCCTACGAGCAGTACTTC CSVTTPASSYEQYF
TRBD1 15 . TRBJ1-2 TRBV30 TGTGGCAACCAAGGGGGCGGGCCGATTAACTATGGCTACACCTTC CGNQGGGPINYGYTF
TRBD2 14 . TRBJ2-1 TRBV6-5 TGTGCCAGCAGTAAGACTAGCGGGAGTCGTGAGCAGTTCTTC CASSKTSGSREQFF
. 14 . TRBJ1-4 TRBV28 TGTGCCAGCAGTCTCCCAGGGGCTAATGAAAAACTGTTTTTT CASSLPGANEKLFF
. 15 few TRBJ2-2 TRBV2 TGTGCCAGCAGTGAAGTGGGGGCCGTCGCCGGGGAGCTGTTTTTT CASSEVGAVAGELFF
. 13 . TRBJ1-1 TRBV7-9 TGTGCCAGCAGCCCCCGTATGGGCTCTGAAGCTTTCTTT CASSPRMGSEAFF
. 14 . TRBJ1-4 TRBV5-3 TGTGCCAGAAGCCCGAGTGCGGGGTCTGAAAAACTGTTTTTT CARSPSAGSEKLFF
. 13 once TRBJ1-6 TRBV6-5 TGTGCCAGCAGCCGCTCCTATAATTCACCCCTCCACTTT CASSRSYNSPLHF
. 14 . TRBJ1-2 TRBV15 TGTGCCACCAGCAGTTTGACGGGAAACTATGGCTACACCTTC CATSSLTGNYGYTF
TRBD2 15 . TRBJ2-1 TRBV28 TGTGCCAGCTACCCAGCGGGAGGGCCCTCGTATGAGCAGTTCTTC CASYPAGGPSYEQFF
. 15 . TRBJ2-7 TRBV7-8 TGTGCCAGCAGCCACCAACCGACAGGCACCTACGAGCAGTACTTC CASSHQPTGTYEQYF
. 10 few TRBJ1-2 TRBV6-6 TGTGCCAGCAGTCGCGATGGCTACACCTTC CASSRDGYTF
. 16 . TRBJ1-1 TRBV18 TGTGCCAGCTCACTAGAACCTGGACTGATGAACACTGAAGCTTTCTTT CASSLEPGLMNTEAFF
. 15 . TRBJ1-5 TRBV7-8 TGTGCCAGCAGCTTAAGTCGACAGCAGGTTCCGCCCCAGCATTTT CASSLSRQQVPPQHF
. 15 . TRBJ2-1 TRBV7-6 TGTGCCAGCAGCCTCTTAGCGATAGTGGGCAATGAGCAGTTCTTC CASSLLAIVGNEQFF
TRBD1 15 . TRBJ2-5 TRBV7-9 TGTGCCAGCAGTCCTCGGGACAGGGGGCAAGAGACCCAGTACTTC CASSPRDRGQETQYF